The rows below give T cell receptor beta chains drawn from one sample of a study of blood T cells in healthy people across ages. TCRdb recomputed calls from the 5' RACE reads with MiXCR, one row per CDR3 protein. Counted here are roughly 930,000 distinct CDR3 sequences, around 48% occurring once; the ten biggest clones make up over 10%. The specimen sequenced was blood. The source is a man in his thirties or forties in good health. Each CDR3 is given with its conserved first and last residue. The D gene is left open where the match is weak. A row's size may be missing; if present it is once, few, many or a size class.

cdr3_aa: CASSRTSGGPQTQYF
cdr3_nt: TGCGCCAGCAGCCGGACTAGCGGGGGGCCCCAAACGCAGTATTTT
d_call: TRBD2
clone_size: -
j_call: TRBJ2-3
v_call: TRBV5-1
cdr3_length: 15

cdr3_aa: CASSVSGTSGGEFF
cdr3_nt: TGTGCCAGCAGCGTCTCCGGGACTAGCGGGGGGGAGTTCTTC
d_call: TRBD2
clone_size: few
j_call: TRBJ2-1
v_call: TRBV9
cdr3_length: 14

cdr3_aa: CASTTVTGYYEQYF
cdr3_nt: TGTGCCAGCACGACGGTCACGGGGTACTACGAGCAGTACTTC
d_call: -
clone_size: -
j_call: TRBJ2-7
v_call: TRBV28
cdr3_length: 14

cdr3_aa: CASSTTGCGYTF
cdr3_nt: TGTGCCAGCAGCACCACAGGGTGCGGCTACACCTTC
d_call: -
clone_size: many
j_call: TRBJ1-2
v_call: TRBV21-1
cdr3_length: 12

cdr3_aa: CASSSRDRGSMAFF
cdr3_nt: TGTGCCAGCAGCTCCCGGGACAGGGGTTCAATGGCTTTCTTT
d_call: TRBD1
clone_size: -
j_call: TRBJ1-1
v_call: TRBV6-6
cdr3_length: 14

cdr3_aa: CASTLGTVAKNIQYF
cdr3_nt: TGTGCCAGCACCCTAGGGACGGTAGCCAAAAACATTCAGTACTTC
d_call: -
clone_size: many
j_call: TRBJ2-4
v_call: TRBV7-2
cdr3_length: 15

cdr3_aa: CAGSQDRAIYGYTF
cdr3_nt: TGCGCCGGCAGCCAAGACAGGGCGATCTATGGCTACACCTTC
d_call: TRBD1
clone_size: -
j_call: TRBJ1-2
v_call: TRBV4-3
cdr3_length: 14

cdr3_aa: CAISASGGEAFF
cdr3_nt: TGTGCCATCAGTGCATCGGGAGGGGAAGCTTTCTTT
d_call: -
clone_size: -
j_call: TRBJ1-1
v_call: TRBV10-3
cdr3_length: 12

cdr3_aa: CASSQGQGSDTQYF
cdr3_nt: TGCGCCAGCAGCCAAGGGCAGGGATCAGATACGCAGTATTTT
d_call: -
clone_size: many
j_call: TRBJ2-3
v_call: TRBV4-3
cdr3_length: 14

cdr3_aa: CSAHNPTLASGANVLTF
cdr3_nt: TGCAGTGCTCACAACCCCACACTAGCCTCTGGGGCCAACGTCCTGACTTTC
d_call: -
clone_size: -
j_call: TRBJ2-6
v_call: TRBV20-1
cdr3_length: 17

cdr3_aa: CASSLGQARDEQYF
cdr3_nt: TGCGCCAGCAGCTTGGGACAGGCTAGGGATGAGCAGTACTTC
d_call: -
clone_size: -
j_call: TRBJ2-5
v_call: TRBV5-1
cdr3_length: 14

cdr3_aa: CASSPRAVDGYTF
cdr3_nt: TGTGCCAGCTCACCGAGGGCGGTGGATGGCTACACCTTC
d_call: -
clone_size: -
j_call: TRBJ1-2
v_call: TRBV18
cdr3_length: 13

cdr3_aa: CASRTGLQETQYF
cdr3_nt: TGTGCCAGCAGGACGGGCCTCCAAGAGACCCAGTACTTC
d_call: -
clone_size: -
j_call: TRBJ2-5
v_call: TRBV28
cdr3_length: 13